The present T cell receptor (beta chain) was sequenced within a study of control samples from healthy donors and cancer patients. This table comes from immunoSEQ multiplex PCR, and its TCRdb copy is limited to in-frame clones, with some not included. The profile shows more than 45,000 clones, about 93% of them singletons. CDR1 is LGHDT, CDR2 YNNKEL, per germline (reference sequence). CDR3 length: 19 residues. V shed 2 bases, J shed 0 bases, and the junction held 9 bases outside the gene matches. Sequencing was done on a sample of PBMCs. This TCR derives from a woman aged 50 to 60 with head and neck cancer. The chain joins TRBV3-1 (or the pseudogene TRBV3-2) to TRBJ2-6; 8 positions agree with TRBD2. The CDR3 sequence: CASSQLRTSSSSGANVLTF. The CDR3 coding sequence is TGTGCCAGCAGCCAACTTAGGACTAGCTCCTCCTCTGGGGCCAACGTCCTGACTTTC.